This T cell receptor (beta chain) stems from a study of T cell clonality in common variable immunodeficiency. General observations from the study: CVID subjects shared fewer TCRbeta clones than healthy controls did. Reportedly, TCR beta sequences from common variable immunodeficiency showed fewer deletions and N-nucleotide insertions.

Germline V gene data show CDR1 as KGHSH and CDR2 as LQKENI. The V end lost 8 bases, the J end lost 1 base, and 6 bases lay between the germline ends. The CDR3 spans 12 residues. Profiled with immunoSEQ multiplex PCR; TCRdb holds only in-frame clones, not every one. The sample contains tens of thousands of clones, none of them singletons. A few counts support this clone. The antigen is undetermined. Read sequence stops 3 residues before the CDR3 end, and the germline J gene provides the missing end. The CVID group had about 14 females and fewer than 35 males, mean age roughly 39. Blood samples were heparinized, about 4.5 to 8 ml per donor.

The gene calls are TRBV18 and TRBJ1-5; D ambiguous. The source material was peripheral blood mononuclear cells. The TCR comes from a human donor with common variable immunodeficiency. This CDR3 reads CASAGSNQPQHF. The covered CDR3 bases are TGTGCCAGCGCGGGCAGCAATCAGCCC.